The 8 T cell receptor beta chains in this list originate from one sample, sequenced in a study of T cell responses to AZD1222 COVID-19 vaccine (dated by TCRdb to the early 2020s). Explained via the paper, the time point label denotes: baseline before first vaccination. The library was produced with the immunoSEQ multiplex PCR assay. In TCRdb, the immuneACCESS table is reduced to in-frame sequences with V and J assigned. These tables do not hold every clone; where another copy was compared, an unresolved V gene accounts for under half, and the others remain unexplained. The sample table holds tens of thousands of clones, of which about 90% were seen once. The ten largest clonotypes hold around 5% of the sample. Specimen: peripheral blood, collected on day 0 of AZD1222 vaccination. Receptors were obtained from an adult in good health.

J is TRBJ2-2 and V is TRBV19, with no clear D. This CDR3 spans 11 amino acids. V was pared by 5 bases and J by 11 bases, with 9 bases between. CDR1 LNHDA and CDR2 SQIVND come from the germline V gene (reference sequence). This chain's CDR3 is CASSQYRELFF. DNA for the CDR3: TGTGCCAGTAGTCAATATCGCGAGCTGTTTTTT. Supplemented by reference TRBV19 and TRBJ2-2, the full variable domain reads DGGITQSPKYLFRKEGQNVTLSCEQNLNHDAMYWYRQDPGQGLRLIYYSQIVNDFQKGDIAEGYSVSREKKESFPLTVTSAQKNPTAFYLCASSQYRELFFGEGSRLTVL.

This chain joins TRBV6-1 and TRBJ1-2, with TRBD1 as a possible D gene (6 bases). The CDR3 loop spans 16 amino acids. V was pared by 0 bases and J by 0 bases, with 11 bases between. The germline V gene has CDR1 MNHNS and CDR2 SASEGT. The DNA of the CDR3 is TGTGCCAGCAGTGAAGCTGAGGGGGGATCTAACTATGGCTACACCTTC. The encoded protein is CASSEAEGGSNYGYTF.

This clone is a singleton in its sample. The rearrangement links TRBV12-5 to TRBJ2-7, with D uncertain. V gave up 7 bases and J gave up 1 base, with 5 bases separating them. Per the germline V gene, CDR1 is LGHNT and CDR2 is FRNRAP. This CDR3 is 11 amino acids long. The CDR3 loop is CASARSYEQYF. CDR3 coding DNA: TGTGCTAGTGCCAGATCCTACGAGCAGTACTTC.

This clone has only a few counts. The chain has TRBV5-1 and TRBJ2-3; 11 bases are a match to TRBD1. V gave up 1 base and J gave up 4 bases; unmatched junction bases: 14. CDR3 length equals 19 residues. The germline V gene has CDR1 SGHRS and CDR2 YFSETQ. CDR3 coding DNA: TGCGCCAGCAGCTTGAGTGGACAGGGGGCACTTGGCGTCGCAGATACGCAGTATTTT. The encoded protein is CASSLSGQGALGVADTQYF.

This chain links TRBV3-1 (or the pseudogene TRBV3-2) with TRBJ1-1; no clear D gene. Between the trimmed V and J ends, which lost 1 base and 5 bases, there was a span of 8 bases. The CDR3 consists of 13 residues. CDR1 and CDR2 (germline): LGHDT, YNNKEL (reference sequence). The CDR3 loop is CASSQARRTEAFF. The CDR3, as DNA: TGTGCCAGCAGCCAAGCTCGGAGGACTGAAGCTTTCTTT.

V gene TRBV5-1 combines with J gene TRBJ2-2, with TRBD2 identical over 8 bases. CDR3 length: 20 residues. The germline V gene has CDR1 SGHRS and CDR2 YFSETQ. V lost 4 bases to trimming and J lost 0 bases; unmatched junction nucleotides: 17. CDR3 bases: TGCGCCAGCAGCCCCAGGACGTTGCGGGGGGTCTTCGCGAACACCGGGGAGCTGTTTTTT. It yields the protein CASSPRTLRGVFANTGELFF.

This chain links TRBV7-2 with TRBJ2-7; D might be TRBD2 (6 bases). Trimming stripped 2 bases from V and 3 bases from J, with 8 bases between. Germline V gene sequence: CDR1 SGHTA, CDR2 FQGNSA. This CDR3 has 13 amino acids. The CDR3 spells CASSLSGDYEQYF. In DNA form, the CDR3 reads TGTGCCAGCAGCTTATCGGGAGACTACGAGCAGTACTTC.

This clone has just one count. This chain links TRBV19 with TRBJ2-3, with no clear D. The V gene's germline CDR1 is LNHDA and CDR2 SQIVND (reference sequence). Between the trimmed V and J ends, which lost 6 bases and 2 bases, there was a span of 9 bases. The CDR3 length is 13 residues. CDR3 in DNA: TGTGCCAGTAGGAAGCCTTACACAGATACGCAGTATTTT. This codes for CASRKPYTDTQYF.